This is a list of T cell receptor beta chains from one sample in a study of blood T cell repertoires in COVID-19. Data came from immunoSEQ multiplex PCR; TCRdb stores just in-frame clones and leaves some out. The sample lists over 250,000 clones, approximately 89% occurring once. Sequenced sample: PBMCs or T cells enriched from blood (not recorded which). These receptors all come from a woman aged 55-70 years who had recovered from COVID-19. Each CDR3 is given with its conserved first and last residue. D genes are given only for firm matches. Not all rows give a size; the values are once, few, many and, for expanded clones, a class.

abundance: NA; d_gene: NA; v_gene: TRBV30; j_gene: TRBJ1-2; CDR3nt: TGTGCCTGGAGTGCGCCCCAGGTGCCCTATGGCTACACCTTC; CDR3aa: CAWSAPQVPYGYTF
abundance: NA; d_gene: TRBD1; v_gene: TRBV2; j_gene: TRBJ1-4; CDR3nt: TGTGCCAGCAGAGGGGACAGGGCAGGGGTTAATGAAAAACTGTTTTTT; CDR3aa: CASRGDRAGVNEKLFF
abundance: NA; d_gene: NA; v_gene: TRBV6-6; j_gene: TRBJ2-7; CDR3nt: TGTGCCATAGGGCAGGGATTCTCCTACGAGCAGTACTTC; CDR3aa: CAIGQGFSYEQYF
abundance: NA; d_gene: NA; v_gene: TRBV5-1; j_gene: TRBJ2-4; CDR3nt: TGCGCCAGCAGCTTGGCCGCGGGACAGCCCCCGGGCATTCAGTACTTC; CDR3aa: CASSLAAGQPPGIQYF
abundance: NA; d_gene: TRBD1; v_gene: TRBV12-5; j_gene: TRBJ2-6; CDR3nt: TGTGCTAGTGGTTTGGTACCCGGGACAGGGGGCTCTGGGGCCAACGTCCTGACTTTC; CDR3aa: CASGLVPGTGGSGANVLTF
abundance: once; d_gene: TRBD1; v_gene: TRBV6-5; j_gene: TRBJ2-2; CDR3nt: TGTGCCAGCAGTCTTAGACAGGGCGGCACCGGGGAGCTGTTTTTT; CDR3aa: CASSLRQGGTGELFF
abundance: NA; d_gene: NA; v_gene: TRBV30; j_gene: TRBJ1-5; CDR3nt: TGTGCCTGGAGTGTCAGATATAGCAATCAGCCCCAGCATTTT; CDR3aa: CAWSVRYSNQPQHF
abundance: NA; d_gene: TRBD2; v_gene: TRBV28; j_gene: TRBJ2-3; CDR3nt: TGTGCCAGCGGTTCGGGGGGGGCCGCAGATACGCAGTATTTT; CDR3aa: CASGSGGAADTQYF
abundance: NA; d_gene: NA; v_gene: TRBV18; j_gene: TRBJ1-2; CDR3nt: TGTGCCAGCTCACCAGGACACCTACAATTTCAAGGCTACACCTTC; CDR3aa: CASSPGHLQFQGYTF
abundance: NA; d_gene: TRBD2; v_gene: TRBV6-2/TRBV6-3; j_gene: TRBJ2-3; CDR3nt: TGTGCCAGCCGCCCTAGCGGAATCACAGATACGCAGTATTTT; CDR3aa: CASRPSGITDTQYF
abundance: NA; d_gene: TRBD1; v_gene: TRBV12-3/TRBV12-4; j_gene: TRBJ1-5; CDR3nt: TGTGCCAGCAGAGACAGGGCAAATCAGCCCCAGCATTTT; CDR3aa: CASRDRANQPQHF
abundance: NA; d_gene: NA; v_gene: TRBV2; j_gene: TRBJ1-4; CDR3nt: TGTGCCAGCAATGAGGGGCAGGGGCAGGAAAAACTGTTTTTT; CDR3aa: CASNEGQGQEKLFF
abundance: NA; d_gene: NA; v_gene: TRBV28; j_gene: TRBJ1-4; CDR3nt: TGTGCCAGCAGCTCAGGGGCGCTTAATGAAAAACTGTTTTTT; CDR3aa: CASSSGALNEKLFF
abundance: NA; d_gene: NA; v_gene: TRBV25-1; j_gene: TRBJ2-2; CDR3nt: TGTGCCAGCACGAAAAGGGAGACCGGGGAGCTGTTTTTT; CDR3aa: CASTKRETGELFF
abundance: NA; d_gene: NA; v_gene: TRBV9; j_gene: TRBJ2-2; CDR3nt: TGTGCCAGCAGCGTAGAAGGGACACCTACCGGGGAGCTGTTTTTT; CDR3aa: CASSVEGTPTGELFF
abundance: once; d_gene: TRBD1; v_gene: TRBV10-2; j_gene: TRBJ1-2; CDR3nt: TGCGCCAGCCAACTGACAGGGGGTTCGGGCTACACCTTC; CDR3aa: CASQLTGGSGYTF
abundance: NA; d_gene: NA; v_gene: TRBV7-3; j_gene: TRBJ2-3; CDR3nt: TGTGCCAGCAGCTTAACGATGAGAGATACGCAGTATTTT; CDR3aa: CASSLTMRDTQYF
abundance: NA; d_gene: NA; v_gene: TRBV7-8; j_gene: TRBJ1-2; CDR3nt: TGTGCCAGCAGCTTTGGGGCCTATGGCTACACCTTC; CDR3aa: CASSFGAYGYTF
abundance: few; d_gene: TRBD2; v_gene: TRBV11-1; j_gene: TRBJ2-1; CDR3nt: TGTGCCAGCAGGCGACTAGCGTCGGTTAGCGATGAGCAGTTCTTC; CDR3aa: CASRRLASVSDEQFF
abundance: NA; d_gene: TRBD1; v_gene: TRBV28; j_gene: TRBJ2-1; CDR3nt: TGTGCCACCTGCGGACAGGGCTCCTACAATGAGCAGTTCTTC; CDR3aa: CATCGQGSYNEQFF
abundance: NA; d_gene: NA; v_gene: TRBV7-8; j_gene: TRBJ2-1; CDR3nt: TGTGCCAGCAGCTTAGGGACAGCTCGTTTTTTGTGGCAGTTCTTC; CDR3aa: CASSLGTARFLWQFF
abundance: NA; d_gene: NA; v_gene: TRBV5-1; j_gene: TRBJ1-2; CDR3nt: TGCGCCAGCAGCTTTTTGGAGAGCCGATATGGCTACACCTTC; CDR3aa: CASSFLESRYGYTF
abundance: NA; d_gene: NA; v_gene: TRBV10-3; j_gene: TRBJ1-2; CDR3nt: TGTGCCACCACAGGGACCGCCAACTATGGCTACACCTTC; CDR3aa: CATTGTANYGYTF
abundance: NA; d_gene: NA; v_gene: TRBV30; j_gene: TRBJ1-2; CDR3nt: TGTGCCTGGAGTAGGGACTTTAGTCGCCTTGACTATGGCTACACCTTC; CDR3aa: CAWSRDFSRLDYGYTF
abundance: NA; d_gene: NA; v_gene: TRBV10-3; j_gene: TRBJ1-5; CDR3nt: TGTGCCATCAGTGCCGCGGACGGGGTACGCAATCAGCCCCAGCATTTT; CDR3aa: CAISAADGVRNQPQHF
abundance: NA; d_gene: NA; v_gene: TRBV27; j_gene: TRBJ1-1; CDR3nt: TGTGCCAGCAGTTTAGGGACTCGAGGCACTGAAGCTTTCTTT; CDR3aa: CASSLGTRGTEAFF
abundance: NA; d_gene: NA; v_gene: TRBV12-5; j_gene: TRBJ1-5; CDR3nt: TGTGCTAGTGGGTCGAGTAGCAATCAGCCCCAGCATTTT; CDR3aa: CASGSSSNQPQHF
abundance: NA; d_gene: NA; v_gene: TRBV30; j_gene: TRBJ1-5; CDR3nt: TGTGCCTGGAGTCGTCAGATTGATCAGTCCCAGCATTTT; CDR3aa: CAWSRQIDQSQHF
abundance: NA; d_gene: NA; v_gene: TRBV7-9; j_gene: TRBJ1-1; CDR3nt: TGTGCCAGCAGCTATTACAGGAGTGAAGCTTTCTTT; CDR3aa: CASSYYRSEAFF
abundance: NA; d_gene: NA; v_gene: TRBV28; j_gene: TRBJ1-2; CDR3nt: TGTGCCAGCGGAACCCCGGGACAACTTAACTATGGCTACACCTTC; CDR3aa: CASGTPGQLNYGYTF
abundance: NA; d_gene: TRBD2; v_gene: TRBV7-9; j_gene: TRBJ2-7; CDR3nt: TGTGCCAGCAGCTACGGACTAGCGCCCGAGCAGTACTTC; CDR3aa: CASSYGLAPEQYF
abundance: NA; d_gene: NA; v_gene: TRBV12-3/TRBV12-4; j_gene: TRBJ1-4; CDR3nt: TGTGCCAGCAGTAGAACAGATTATGAAAAACTGTTTTTT; CDR3aa: CASSRTDYEKLFF
abundance: NA; d_gene: NA; v_gene: TRBV28; j_gene: TRBJ1-1; CDR3nt: TGTGCCAGCAGTCTCACTTTGACCGGGGCTTTCTTT; CDR3aa: CASSLTLTGAFF
abundance: NA; d_gene: NA; v_gene: TRBV29-1; j_gene: TRBJ2-5; CDR3nt: TGCAGCGTTGACGGGGTCGGGGAGACCCAGTACTTC; CDR3aa: CSVDGVGETQYF
abundance: NA; d_gene: NA; v_gene: TRBV6-5; j_gene: TRBJ1-5; CDR3nt: TGTGCCAGCAGTTACCGCTTGGGGCGAAATCAGCCCCAGCATTTT; CDR3aa: CASSYRLGRNQPQHF
abundance: NA; d_gene: TRBD2; v_gene: TRBV5-1; j_gene: TRBJ2-1; CDR3nt: TGCGCCAGCAGCCGGACTAGCGGGAGGTTAGAGCAGTTCTTC; CDR3aa: CASSRTSGRLEQFF
abundance: NA; d_gene: NA; v_gene: TRBV11-2; j_gene: TRBJ2-3; CDR3nt: TGTGCCAGCAGCTTAAAAGGACTGTTCACAGATACGCAGTATTTT; CDR3aa: CASSLKGLFTDTQYF
abundance: once; d_gene: NA; v_gene: TRBV9; j_gene: TRBJ1-6; CDR3nt: TGTGCCAGCACGGGTACCTCCTATAATTCACCCCTCCACTTT; CDR3aa: CASTGTSYNSPLHF
abundance: NA; d_gene: NA; v_gene: TRBV25-1; j_gene: TRBJ2-7; CDR3nt: TGTGCCAGCAGACAGGGCGCGACCTACGAGCAGTACTTC; CDR3aa: CASRQGATYEQYF
abundance: once; d_gene: NA; v_gene: TRBV7-9; j_gene: TRBJ2-3; CDR3nt: TGTGCCAGCAGCCCCCTGCGGACAAGCACAGATACGCAGTATTTT; CDR3aa: CASSPLRTSTDTQYF
abundance: NA; d_gene: TRBD2; v_gene: TRBV28; j_gene: TRBJ2-1; CDR3nt: TGTGCCAGCAGTTCCGAAGCGGGAGTCTACAATGAGCAGTTCTTC; CDR3aa: CASSSEAGVYNEQFF
abundance: few; d_gene: TRBD2; v_gene: TRBV24-1; j_gene: TRBJ2-1; CDR3nt: TGTGCCACCAGTGATTGGACTAGCGGAGCCTACAATGAGCAGTTCTTC; CDR3aa: CATSDWTSGAYNEQFF
abundance: NA; d_gene: NA; v_gene: TRBV19; j_gene: TRBJ2-3; CDR3nt: TGTGCCAGTAGTTCGAGACAATGGACAGATACGCAGTATTTT; CDR3aa: CASSSRQWTDTQYF
abundance: NA; d_gene: NA; v_gene: TRBV18; j_gene: TRBJ2-2; CDR3nt: TGTGCCAGCTCCTTATCTGATAGCGCGAACACCGGGGAGCTGTTTTTT; CDR3aa: CASSLSDSANTGELFF
abundance: NA; d_gene: NA; v_gene: TRBV7-9; j_gene: TRBJ2-1; CDR3nt: TGTGCCAGCAGCAACCGAGGGCGGGAAAAGAGCTCCTACAATGAGCAGTTCTTC; CDR3aa: CASSNRGREKSSYNEQFF
abundance: NA; d_gene: TRBD2; v_gene: TRBV11-3; j_gene: TRBJ2-2; CDR3nt: TGTGCCAGCAGCTTTAGCGGGAGGACCGGGGAGCTGTTTTTT; CDR3aa: CASSFSGRTGELFF
abundance: few; d_gene: TRBD2; v_gene: TRBV24-1; j_gene: TRBJ2-1; CDR3nt: TGTGCCACCAGTGATAATGGACTAGAGTACAATGAGCAGTTCTTC; CDR3aa: CATSDNGLEYNEQFF
abundance: few; d_gene: TRBD1; v_gene: TRBV6-4; j_gene: TRBJ1-1; CDR3nt: TGTGCCAGCAGTGAGCAGGGGGACACTGAAGCTTTCTTT; CDR3aa: CASSEQGDTEAFF
abundance: NA; d_gene: TRBD1; v_gene: TRBV5-5; j_gene: TRBJ1-5; CDR3nt: TGTGCCAGCAGCCATACAGGGGCACGCAATCAGCCCCAGCATTTT; CDR3aa: CASSHTGARNQPQHF
abundance: NA; d_gene: NA; v_gene: TRBV30; j_gene: TRBJ1-5; CDR3nt: TGTGCCTGGAGTGTACCTGGGAGCGGTCAGCCCCAGCATTTT; CDR3aa: CAWSVPGSGQPQHF
abundance: NA; d_gene: TRBD2; v_gene: TRBV3-1/TRBV3-2; j_gene: TRBJ2-1; CDR3nt: TGTGCCAGCAGGTTTGGCGGGAGGGAGTACAATGAGCAGTTCTTC; CDR3aa: CASRFGGREYNEQFF
abundance: NA; d_gene: NA; v_gene: TRBV5-6; j_gene: TRBJ2-7; CDR3nt: TGTGCCAGCACCCCGGGGGGCAGGTTACACGAGCAGTACTTC; CDR3aa: CASTPGGRLHEQYF
abundance: NA; d_gene: NA; v_gene: TRBV9; j_gene: TRBJ2-7; CDR3nt: TGTGCCAGCAGCGGGTCGGGGAGCGAGGGGGACGAGCAGTACTTC; CDR3aa: CASSGSGSEGDEQYF
abundance: NA; d_gene: NA; v_gene: TRBV19; j_gene: TRBJ1-5; CDR3nt: TGTGCCAGTAGTACACTCGACAGAAGCAATCAGCCCCAGCATTTT; CDR3aa: CASSTLDRSNQPQHF